The next 21 T cell receptor beta chains were all read from a single sample in a study of OX40 agonist ivuxolimab in advanced cancers. Profiling relied on immunoSEQ multiplex PCR, and the TCRdb table lists in-frame clones only, not all of them. Among approximately 77,000 clones, around four fifths were seen once, and the ten largest hold roughly 2%. This sample comprised CD4+ or CD8+ T cells sorted from blood, obtained in a trial of the OX40 agonist ivuxolimab. The receptors were gathered from an adult with an advanced solid tumor such as melanoma, head and neck, liver or kidney cancer.

The rearrangement joins TRBV6-1 to TRBJ2-7; the D gene is possibly TRBD2 (6 bases). The CDR3 has 14 amino acids. V lost 0 bases to trimming and J lost 6 bases, with 12 bases between them. The germline V gene has CDR1 MNHNS and CDR2 SASEGT. CDR3 residues: CASSEAHRGGEQYF. The CDR3, as DNA: TGTGCCAGCAGTGAAGCGCATCGGGGAGGCGAGCAGTACTTC.

By share, this clone ranks as medium-sized (0.01 to 0.1%). CDR3 sequence reads: CASSLNANTEAFF. CDR3 DNA sequence: TGTGCCAGCAGCTTAAACGCGAACACTGAAGCTTTCTTT. This chain uses TRBV7-3 with TRBJ1-1; D not resolved. CDR1 SGHTA and CDR2 FQGTGA come from the germline V gene. CDR3 length: 13 residues. Trimming removed 1 base at V and 1 base at J, with 4 bases between.

The J gene is TRBJ2-5, the V gene TRBV7-3, with unresolved D. Deletions cut 5 bases from V and 7 bases from J, with 14 bases between. Looked up from germline, CDR1 is SGHTA and CDR2 is FQGTGA. The CDR3 sequence is 13 residues long. The CDR3 spells CASSPDTIGTQYF. CDR3 bases: TGTGCCAGCAGCCCAGATACAATCGGGACCCAGTACTTC.

In its sample, this clone was seen a few times. Other DNA sequences of this sample code for an identical CDR3. The chain uses TRBV18 and TRBJ2-2, with 8 bases aligning to TRBD2. The germline gives CDR1 KGHSH, CDR2 LQKENI. V gave up 0 bases and J gave up 6 bases; unmatched junction bases: 0. The CDR3 is 14 amino acids. The DNA of the CDR3 is TGTGCCAGCTCACCACCAGCGGGGGCCGGGGAGCTGTTTTTT. The encoded protein is CASSPPAGAGELFF.

A few counts support this clone. Sequence at one end of the junction differs from germline and may be a read error. This rearrangement joins TRBV11-1 to TRBJ2-5; D may be TRBD1 or TRBD2 (6 bases each). This CDR3 comprises 12 residues. The germline V gene has CDR1 SGHAT and CDR2 FQDESV (reference sequence). The CDR3 loop is CASSPEGGWGHF. The DNA of the CDR3 is TGTGCCAGCAGCCCGGAGGGTGGATGGGGGCACTTC.

CDR3 DNA sequence: TGTGCCAGCAGTCTCGGGAAAATTGAAGCTTTCTTT. It translates to CASSLGKIEAFF. The rearrangement joins TRBV6-6 to TRBJ1-1; D is unclear. The V and J ends lost 5 bases and 7 bases respectively, with 11 bases between them. From germline, CDR1 is MNHNY and CDR2 SVGAGI (reference sequence). This CDR3 is 12 amino acids long.

V gene TRBV9 combines with J gene TRBJ2-1, with D tentatively TRBD2 (5 bases). The V end was cut by 3 bases, the J end by 4 bases, with 11 bases between. Germline CDR1 SGDLS, CDR2 YYNGEE. The CDR3 loop spans 14 amino acids. Here the CDR3 DNA reads TGTGCCAGCAGCGCGAGGACTGTTTACAATGAGCAGTTCTTC. The encoded protein is CASSARTVYNEQFF.

V is TRBV5-4 and J is TRBJ2-5; 8 bases align to TRBD1. The CDR3 is made up of 16 amino acids. The ends lost 4 bases at V and 1 base at J; junction bases unmatched: 9. Germline CDR1 reads SGHNT; CDR2 reads YYREEE (reference sequence). The DNA for the CDR3 is TGTGCCAGCAGCCTTGCGGGACAGGTTCGCCAAGAGACCCAGTACTTC. Its translation: CASSLAGQVRQETQYF. The full variable domain, rest sourced from reference TRBV5-4 and TRBJ2-5, is ETGVTQSPTHLIKTRGQQVTLRCSSQSGHNTVSWYQQALGQGPQFIFQYYREEENGRGNFPPRFSGLQFPNYSSELNVNALELDDSALYLCASSLAGQVRQETQYFGPGTRLLVL.

The chain joins TRBV27 to TRBJ2-3, with 8 positions matching TRBD1. Trimming took 5 bases from V and 5 from J; bases not matched to a gene: 6. Germline loops: CDR1 MNHEY, CDR2 SMNVEV (reference sequence). The CDR3 loop spans 14 amino acids. The CDR3 DNA sequence: TGTGCCAGCAGTCAGAGACAGGGGAGAGATACGCAGTATTTT. Translating gives CASSQRQGRDTQYF.

This chain connects TRBV5-5 to TRBJ1-5, with TRBD1 identical over 12 bases. Germline loops: CDR1 SGHKS, CDR2 YYEKEE (reference sequence). The CDR3 spans 16 residues. V lost 4 bases, J lost 6 bases, and 8 bases stayed unmatched. The CDR3 region has the DNA TGTGCCAGCAGCCATAGGGACAGGGGGCAGAGTCAGCCCCAGCATTTT. It codes for CASSHRDRGQSQPQHF.

DNA of the CDR3: TGTGCCAGTAGTATGCCCCGTCGGGCTAGCGGGCGCGGGGAGCTGTTTTTT. Translation gives CASSMPRRASGRGELFF. The chain combines TRBV19 with TRBJ2-2; 8 bases match TRBD2. The CDR3 runs to 17 residues. Germline CDR1 reads LNHDA; CDR2 reads SQIVND (reference sequence). J gave up 7 bases and V 3 bases, and 13 bases lay outside the gene matches. The full variable domain, its missing parts supplied by reference TRBV19 and TRBJ2-2, is DGGITQSPKYLFRKEGQNVTLSCEQNLNHDAMYWYRQDPGQGLRLIYYSQIVNDFQKGDIAEGYSVSREKKESFPLTVTSAQKNPTAFYLCASSMPRRASGRGELFFGEGSRLTVL.

The chain has TRBV19 and TRBJ2-1; the match to TRBD2 covers 7 bases. With V trimmed by 6 bases and J by 0 bases, 14 bases remained unmatched. The CDR3 has 18 residues. Germline CDR1 and CDR2: LNHDA and SQIVND (reference sequence). The CDR3 region is CASRGQAQAGFSYNEQFF. Written as DNA, the CDR3 is TGTGCCAGTAGGGGGCAGGCTCAAGCGGGGTTCTCCTACAATGAGCAGTTCTTC.

The V call is TRBV5-1, the J call TRBJ2-1; D unclear. The CDR3 consists of 11 residues. V gave up 0 bases and J gave up 9 bases, with 4 bases separating them. From germline, CDR1 is SGHRS and CDR2 YFSETQ. Here the CDR3 reads CASSLGFEQFF. CDR3 sequence (DNA): TGCGCCAGCAGCTTGGGGTTTGAGCAGTTCTTC.

The genes are TRBV18 and TRBJ2-5, with 7 positions matching TRBD1. CDR1 is KGHSH and CDR2 is LQKENI in the germline V gene. CDR3 length equals 15 residues. V lost 1 base and J lost 4; bases outside the gene matches: 6. The CDR3 sequence is CASSPRAGGRETQYF. The CDR3, as DNA: TGTGCCAGCTCACCACGGGCAGGGGGAAGAGAGACCCAGTACTTC.

The chain employs TRBV6-4 and TRBJ2-2, with 13 bases that match TRBD2. V lost 7 bases to trimming and J lost 0 bases; unmatched junction nucleotides: 11. Germline CDR1 reads MRHNA; CDR2 reads SNTAGT. The CDR3 covers 19 residues. In nucleotides, the CDR3 is TGTGCCAGCATCACATTAGGACTAGCGGGGGTTCCGAACACCGGGGAGCTGTTTTTT. Its protein is CASITLGLAGVPNTGELFF.

The rearrangement uses TRBV7-3 and TRBJ2-1; D possibly corresponds to TRBD2 (6 bases). The CDR3 has 12 amino acids. V lost 5 bases to trimming and J lost 9 bases, with 11 bases between them. In germline, CDR1 is SGHTA, CDR2 FQGTGA. The CDR3 here is CASSPLGGEQFF. CDR3 DNA sequence: TGTGCCAGCAGCCCCCTCGGGGGTGAGCAGTTCTTC.

Of note for this clone: A junction end diverges from the germline sequence, so it may reflect a read error. V is TRBV7-7 and J is TRBJ2-3; D gene unclear. This CDR3 region has 13 residues. The germline CDR1 and CDR2 sequences are SSHAT and FNYEAQ (reference sequence). Here the CDR3 DNA reads TGTGCTAGCAGTCCTAGATTGGGGGATACGCAGTATTTT. This encodes CASSPRLGDTQYF.

The chain carries TRBV18 and TRBJ2-2; D gene ambiguous. The CDR3 has 13 amino acids. V lost 2 bases to trimming and J lost 0 bases, with 1 base between them. Germline V lookup: CDR1 KGHSH, CDR2 LQKENI. The CDR3 DNA is TGTGCCAGCTCACCATCGAACACCGGGGAGCTGTTTTTT. It codes for CASSPSNTGELFF.

The chain uses TRBV5-6 and TRBJ2-5; D may correspond to TRBD1 or TRBD2 (5 bases each). V was clipped by 1 base and J by 6 bases, with 16 bases between them. Germline V gene sequence: CDR1 SGHDT, CDR2 YYEEEE. The length of the CDR3 is 15 residues. The CDR3 here is CASSLNEWGIQTQYF. CDR3 DNA: TGTGCCAGCAGCTTGAATGAGTGGGGGATACAGACCCAGTACTTC. Using reference TRBV5-6 and TRBJ2-5 for the parts outside the CDR3, the full variable domain is DAGVTQSPTHLIKTRGQQVTLRCSPKSGHDTVSWYQQALGQGPQFIFQYYEEEERQRGNFPDRFSGHQFPNYSSELNVNALLLGDSALYLCASSLNEWGIQTQYFGPGTRLLVL.

The gene calls are TRBV5-5 and TRBJ1-2, with TRBD1 identical over 7 bases. Trimming took 0 bases from V and 3 from J; bases not matched to a gene: 5. The CDR3 covers 15 residues. CDR1 SGHKS and CDR2 YYEKEE come from the germline V gene (reference sequence). This CDR3 is CASSLGTGRDYGYTF. The CDR3 DNA reads as TGTGCCAGCAGCTTGGGGACAGGTCGAGACTATGGCTACACCTTC.

In nucleotides, the CDR3 is TGCGCCAGCAGCTTAGGCATGGGGGTGGAGACCCAGTACTTC. It codes for CASSLGMGVETQYF. The V call is TRBV5-1, the J call TRBJ2-5, with D perhaps matching TRBD1 or TRBD2 (5 bases each). The CDR3 is 14 residues long. The V gene's germline CDR1 is SGHRS and CDR2 YFSETQ. V gave up 2 bases and J gave up 5 bases, with 13 bases separating them.